These 11 T cell receptor beta chains originate from one sample sequenced in a study of PD-L1 blockade in urothelial cancer. Documented time point: pretreatment peripheral blood. Profiled with immunoSEQ multiplex PCR; TCRdb holds only in-frame clones, not every one. The table records fewer than 45,000 clones, roughly 80% of them present only once. The input for sequencing was PBMCs, taken around atezolizumab (anti-PD-L1) treatment. These receptors all stem from a man between 60 and 75 years old with urothelial cancer.

The rearrangement joins TRBV5-1 to TRBJ2-2; D not resolved. CDR3 size: 14 residues. Trimming removed 5 bases from V and 6 bases from J, with 14 bases in between. The germline V gene encodes CDR1 SGHRS and CDR2 YFSETQ. CDR3 coding DNA: TGCGCCAGCAGTCCGTCGGCGGCTGCCGGGGAGCTGTTTTTT. Translated, it gives CASSPSAAAGELFF.

The J gene is TRBJ1-2, the V gene TRBV28, with 7 nucleotides matching TRBD1. Trimming took 7 bases from V and 2 from J; bases not matched to a gene: 10. CDR1 is MDHEN and CDR2 is SYDVKM in the germline V gene. The CDR3 consists of 15 residues. CDR3 DNA: TGTGCCAGCACAAGACCGGGACAGAGAAACTATGGCTACACCTTC. This codes for CASTRPGQRNYGYTF.

This chain uses TRBV18 with TRBJ2-7; TRBD2 aligns across 8 bases. V lost 6 bases, J lost 4 bases, and 8 bases stayed unmatched. CDR1 is KGHSH, CDR2 LQKENI, per germline. The CDR3 covers 14 residues. The CDR3 is CASSQSLAGYEQYF. The CDR3 coding sequence is TGTGCCAGCTCCCAAAGTCTAGCGGGTTACGAGCAGTACTTC. The variable domain in full, completed from reference TRBV18 and TRBJ2-7, reads NAGVMQNPRHLVRRRGQEARLRCSPMKGHSHVYWYRQLPEEGLKFMVYLQKENIIDESGMPKERFSAEFPKEGPSILRIQQVVRGDSAAYFCASSQSLAGYEQYFGPGTRLTVT.

The chain joins TRBV2 to TRBJ2-1; 10 nucleotides match TRBD1. Germline CDR1 SNHLY, CDR2 FYNNEI. V shed 1 base, J shed 7 bases, and the junction held 4 bases outside the gene matches. This CDR3 is built from 15 residues. CDR3: CASSEGQGARNEQFF. The CDR3 nucleotides read TGTGCCAGCAGTGAAGGACAGGGGGCGAGAAATGAGCAGTTCTTC. The entire variable domain, with the rest obtained from reference TRBV2 and TRBJ2-1, is as follows: EPEVTQTPSHQVTQMGQEVILRCVPISNHLYFYWYRQILGQKVEFLVSFYNNEISEKSEIFDDQFSVERPDGSNFTLKIRSTKLEDSAMYFCASSEGQGARNEQFFGPGTRLTVL.

This clone has more than one count but fewer than ten. The chain couples TRBV19 to TRBJ1-6; unclear D gene. Germline V lookup: CDR1 LNHDA, CDR2 SQIVND (reference sequence). The CDR3 contains 12 residues. Trimming removed 8 bases at V and 13 bases at J, with 15 bases between. Here the CDR3 DNA reads TGTGCCAGTGATGGCGGGGTTGGGCCCCTCCACTTT. Amino acids: CASDGGVGPLHF.

J is TRBJ2-5 and V is TRBV2; TRBD2 matches 8 bases. Germline loops: CDR1 SNHLY, CDR2 FYNNEI. Trimming cost V 6 bases and J 4 bases; bases outside gene matches: 4. The CDR3 contains 13 residues. The CDR3 nucleotides are TGTGCCAGCAGGGTAGCGGGGAGAGAGACCCAGTACTTC. It specifies CASRVAGRETQYF.

J is TRBJ2-5 and V is TRBV4-1, with 7 bases matching TRBD2. Unmatched junction bases numbered 11, after V lost 0 bases and J lost 7 bases. CDR3 size: 16 residues. Germline CDR1 is MGHRA and CDR2 is YSYEKL. The CDR3 region is CASSQDLGTSVGTQYF. CDR3 DNA: TGCGCCAGCAGCCAAGATCTAGGAACTAGCGTTGGGACCCAGTACTTC.

CDR3 coding DNA: TGTGCCAGCAGTTCGGGGGGCGCAGGAACCTACTATGGCTACACCTTC. Its protein is CASSSGGAGTYYGYTF. This chain uses TRBV6-5 with TRBJ1-2; tentative D call: TRBD1 (6 bases). With 4 bases removed from V and 3 bases from J, the gap between germline ends came to 18 bases. The CDR3 is 16 residues long. Per germline, CDR1 MNHEY and CDR2 SVGAGI.

The genes are TRBV4-1 and TRBJ2-6; TRBD1 matches at 7 bases. The CDR3 covers 17 residues. Germline CDR1 MGHRA, CDR2 YSYEKL. V shed 2 bases and J 2 bases; nucleotides not matched to a gene: 6. CDR3 residues: CASSQSPDRAGANVLTF. In DNA form, the CDR3 reads TGCGCCAGCAGCCAAAGTCCCGACAGGGCTGGGGCCAACGTCCTGACTTTC.

The V and J genes are TRBV9 and TRBJ1-4, with TRBD1 identical over 9 bases. Germline CDR1 and CDR2: SGDLS and YYNGEE. The V and J ends lost 4 bases and 8 bases, in that order; junction bases with no gene match: 9. The CDR3 length is 15 residues. CDR3 protein: CASSPWTGVDEKLFF. The CDR3 coding sequence is TGTGCCAGCAGCCCATGGACAGGGGTGGACGAAAAACTGTTTTTT.

This chain uses TRBV5-1 with TRBJ2-5; TRBD1 matches 8 bases. The V gene end was trimmed by 4 bases and the J gene end by 0 bases; junction bases not matched to a gene: 5. Germline-derived CDR1 and CDR2 are SGHRS and YFSETQ. The CDR3 consists of 15 residues. The CDR3 region has the DNA TGCGCCAGCAGCCCAGAGGGACAGGACCAAGAGACCCAGTACTTC. This codes for CASSPEGQDQETQYF.